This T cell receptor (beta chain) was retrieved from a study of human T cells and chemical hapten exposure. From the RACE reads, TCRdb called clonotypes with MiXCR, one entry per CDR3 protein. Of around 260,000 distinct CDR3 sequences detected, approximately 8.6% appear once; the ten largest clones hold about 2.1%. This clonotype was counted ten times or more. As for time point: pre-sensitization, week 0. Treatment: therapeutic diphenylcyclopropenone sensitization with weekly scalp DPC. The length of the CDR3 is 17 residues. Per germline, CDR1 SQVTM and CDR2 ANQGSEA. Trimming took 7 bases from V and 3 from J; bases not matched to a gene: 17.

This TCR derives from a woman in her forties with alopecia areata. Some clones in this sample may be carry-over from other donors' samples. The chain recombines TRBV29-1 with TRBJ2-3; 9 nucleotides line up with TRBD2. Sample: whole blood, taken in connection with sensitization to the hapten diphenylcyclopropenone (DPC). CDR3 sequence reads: CSALSLAGGPRTDTQYF. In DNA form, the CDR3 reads TGCAGCGCCCTCTCCCTTGCGGGAGGGCCCCGGACAGATACGCAGTATTTT.